This is a list of T cell receptor beta chains from one sample in a study of shared clonotypes between healthy human individuals. Method: immunoSEQ multiplex PCR; TCRdb's copy keeps in-frame clones and lacks some. Among about 2.1 million clones listed, 93% were seen once. What was sequenced was naive CD8+ T cells from PBMCs. The receptors shown here come from a man aged 18 to 29 in good health. Some clones in this sample may be carry-over from other donors' samples. The CDR3 runs from the conserved cysteine through the conserved F or W. D genes are given only for firm matches. A clone size is listed for some rows: how often the clone was seen (once, few, many), or a class if it is expanded.

j_call: TRBJ2-5; d_call: TRBD1; clone_size: NA; v_call: TRBV4-1; cdr3_aa: CASSPGTGEIETQYF; cdr3_nt: TGCGCCAGCAGCCCCGGGACAGGTGAAATAGAGACCCAGTACTTC
j_call: TRBJ1-2; d_call: TRBD1; clone_size: NA; v_call: TRBV27; cdr3_aa: CASSSTGGGRGGYTF; cdr3_nt: TGTGCCAGCAGTTCGACAGGGGGCGGTAGGGGTGGCTACACCTTC
j_call: TRBJ2-6; d_call: TRBD1; clone_size: NA; v_call: TRBV6-6; cdr3_aa: CATTTGWPGANVLTF; cdr3_nt: TGTGCCACCACGACAGGGTGGCCGGGGGCCAACGTCCTGACTTTC
j_call: TRBJ2-1; d_call: TRBD2; clone_size: NA; v_call: TRBV9; cdr3_aa: CASSVAGLAGASYNEQFF; cdr3_nt: TGTGCCAGCAGCGTAGCTGGATTAGCGGGAGCGTCTTACAATGAGCAGTTCTTC
j_call: TRBJ2-7; d_call: TRBD1; clone_size: once; v_call: TRBV19; cdr3_aa: CASSASTGGSEQYF; cdr3_nt: TGTGCCAGTAGTGCTTCGACAGGGGGGAGCGAGCAGTACTTC
j_call: TRBJ2-7; d_call: NA; clone_size: NA; v_call: TRBV28; cdr3_aa: CASRSRGYEQYF; cdr3_nt: TGTGCCAGCAGGTCCCGGGGTTACGAGCAGTACTTC
j_call: TRBJ2-3; d_call: NA; clone_size: NA; v_call: TRBV20-1; cdr3_aa: CSGLTDTQYF; cdr3_nt: TGCAGTGGGCTGACAGATACGCAGTATTTT
j_call: TRBJ2-5; d_call: NA; clone_size: NA; v_call: TRBV14; cdr3_aa: CASSQGVFRGGQETQYF; cdr3_nt: TGTGCCAGCAGCCAAGGGGTCTTCAGGGGAGGCCAAGAGACCCAGTACTTC
j_call: TRBJ2-1; d_call: NA; clone_size: NA; v_call: TRBV27; cdr3_aa: CASSPQDREGPNEQFF; cdr3_nt: TGTGCCAGCAGTCCCCAGGACAGGGAGGGTCCTAATGAGCAGTTCTTC
j_call: TRBJ2-3; d_call: NA; clone_size: NA; v_call: TRBV11-3; cdr3_aa: CASSPSGGGTDTQYF; cdr3_nt: TGTGCCAGCAGCCCCTCCGGGGGAGGCACAGATACGCAGTATTTT
j_call: TRBJ1-2; d_call: NA; clone_size: NA; v_call: TRBV5-1; cdr3_aa: CASSTRDGANYGYTF; cdr3_nt: TGCGCCAGCAGCACCCGGGACGGCGCTAACTATGGCTACACCTTC
j_call: TRBJ2-7; d_call: NA; clone_size: few; v_call: TRBV7-9; cdr3_aa: CASSEGHEQYF; cdr3_nt: TGTGCCAGCAGCGAGGGGCACGAGCAGTACTTC
j_call: TRBJ1-1; d_call: NA; clone_size: NA; v_call: TRBV5-6; cdr3_aa: CASSLGGSAWTGNTEAFF; cdr3_nt: TGTGCCAGCAGCTTGGGTGGCAGCGCTTGGACGGGGAACACTGAAGCTTTCTTT
j_call: TRBJ2-7; d_call: TRBD2; clone_size: NA; v_call: TRBV11-2; cdr3_aa: CASSLPGLVDEQYF; cdr3_nt: TGTGCCAGCAGCCTACCAGGACTAGTGGACGAGCAGTACTTC
j_call: TRBJ2-5; d_call: TRBD2; clone_size: NA; v_call: TRBV4-3; cdr3_aa: CASSQELAGEQETQYF; cdr3_nt: TGCGCCAGCAGCCAGGAACTAGCGGGAGAGCAAGAGACCCAGTACTTC
j_call: TRBJ2-1; d_call: TRBD2; clone_size: NA; v_call: TRBV25-1; cdr3_aa: CASSAGTSGRAVFNEQFF; cdr3_nt: TGTGCCAGCAGTGCAGGGACTAGCGGGAGGGCTGTATTCAATGAGCAGTTCTTC
j_call: TRBJ2-7; d_call: NA; clone_size: NA; v_call: TRBV7-9; cdr3_aa: CASSFYSGSSYEQYF; cdr3_nt: TGTGCCAGCAGCTTTTACAGCGGAAGCTCCTACGAGCAGTACTTC
j_call: TRBJ2-3; d_call: NA; clone_size: NA; v_call: TRBV10-3; cdr3_aa: CAISERSQDTQYF; cdr3_nt: TGTGCCATCAGCGAGCGTAGCCAAGATACGCAGTATTTT
j_call: TRBJ2-1; d_call: NA; clone_size: NA; v_call: TRBV15; cdr3_aa: CATRPDWGEQFF; cdr3_nt: TGTGCCACCAGGCCGGATTGGGGTGAGCAGTTCTTC
j_call: TRBJ1-2; d_call: TRBD1; clone_size: NA; v_call: TRBV27; cdr3_aa: CASSLSVKQGTNYGYTF; cdr3_nt: TGTGCCAGCAGTTTAAGCGTAAAACAGGGGACTAACTATGGCTACACCTTC
j_call: TRBJ2-7; d_call: NA; clone_size: NA; v_call: TRBV7-2; cdr3_aa: CASSFSSGVVYEQYF; cdr3_nt: TGTGCCAGCAGCTTTAGTTCAGGGGTGGTCTACGAGCAGTACTTC
j_call: TRBJ2-7; d_call: TRBD2; clone_size: NA; v_call: TRBV7-9; cdr3_aa: CASSLDSGLARYEQYF; cdr3_nt: TGTGCCAGCAGCTTGGACAGCGGACTAGCGCGGTACGAGCAGTACTTC
j_call: TRBJ1-3; d_call: NA; clone_size: NA; v_call: TRBV9; cdr3_aa: CASSVGGDTGNTIYF; cdr3_nt: TGTGCCAGCAGCGTAGGAGGGGATACTGGAAACACCATATATTTT
j_call: TRBJ2-5; d_call: NA; clone_size: NA; v_call: TRBV5-1; cdr3_aa: CASSLVPGETQYF; cdr3_nt: TGCGCCAGCAGCTTGGTCCCAGGGGAGACCCAGTACTTC
j_call: TRBJ1-5; d_call: NA; clone_size: NA; v_call: TRBV7-8; cdr3_aa: CASSLGQSNQPQHF; cdr3_nt: TGTGCCAGCAGCTTAGGCCAGTCGAATCAGCCCCAGCATTTT
j_call: TRBJ1-1; d_call: TRBD1; clone_size: NA; v_call: TRBV28; cdr3_aa: CASSWTGGADEAFF; cdr3_nt: TGTGCCAGCAGTTGGACAGGGGGTGCGGATGAAGCTTTCTTT
j_call: TRBJ2-3; d_call: NA; clone_size: NA; v_call: TRBV30; cdr3_aa: CAWISPGSEPDTQYF; cdr3_nt: TGTGCCTGGATTTCCCCGGGAAGCGAGCCAGATACGCAGTATTTT
j_call: TRBJ2-5; d_call: TRBD1; clone_size: NA; v_call: TRBV18; cdr3_aa: CASSPDRGRQETQYF; cdr3_nt: TGTGCCAGCTCACCGGACAGGGGGCGACAAGAGACCCAGTACTTC
j_call: TRBJ2-5; d_call: TRBD1; clone_size: NA; v_call: TRBV27; cdr3_aa: CASRSLFLGQQETQYF; cdr3_nt: TGTGCCAGCAGGTCTCTTTTTTTGGGACAGCAAGAGACCCAGTACTTC
j_call: TRBJ2-1; d_call: TRBD2; clone_size: once; v_call: TRBV5-1; cdr3_aa: CASSTGLAGLSYNEQFF; cdr3_nt: TGCGCCAGCAGCACCGGACTAGCGGGGTTATCCTACAATGAGCAGTTCTTC
j_call: TRBJ2-5; d_call: TRBD1; clone_size: NA; v_call: TRBV28; cdr3_aa: CASSGRTGETQYF; cdr3_nt: TGTGCCAGCAGTGGCCGGACAGGAGAGACCCAGTACTTC
j_call: TRBJ1-5; d_call: TRBD1; clone_size: NA; v_call: TRBV27; cdr3_aa: CASSLQGVWGQPQHF; cdr3_nt: TGTGCCAGCAGTTTACAGGGGGTTTGGGGACAGCCCCAGCATTTT
j_call: TRBJ1-1; d_call: TRBD1; clone_size: NA; v_call: TRBV5-1; cdr3_aa: CASSLGGQGGTEAFF; cdr3_nt: TGCGCCAGCAGCTTGGGAGGACAGGGCGGGACTGAAGCTTTCTTT
j_call: TRBJ2-7; d_call: NA; clone_size: NA; v_call: TRBV19; cdr3_aa: CAPLGAEQYF; cdr3_nt: TGTGCCCCCCTGGGGGCCGAGCAGTACTTC
j_call: TRBJ2-4; d_call: TRBD2; clone_size: NA; v_call: TRBV5-6; cdr3_aa: CASSLELAGGFKNIQYF; cdr3_nt: TGTGCCAGCAGCTTGGAACTAGCGGGAGGATTTAAAAACATTCAGTACTTC
j_call: TRBJ2-1; d_call: NA; clone_size: NA; v_call: TRBV28; cdr3_aa: CASSPNVPGEQFF; cdr3_nt: TGTGCCAGCAGCCCAAACGTGCCTGGGGAGCAGTTCTTC